This TCR beta chain was sequenced for a study of blood T cell repertoires in COVID-19. Across the whole study: Acute and convalescent COVID-19 specimens originated in the United States, Italy and Spain.

J was trimmed by 10 bases and V by 7 bases; bases with no gene match: 13. The V gene's germline CDR1 is SEHNR and CDR2 FQNEAQ (reference sequence). This CDR3 contains 16 residues. In the original workflow: The assay estimated nucleated cells by amplifying reference gene primers. The table came from immunoSEQ multiplex PCR; TCRdb's copy has only in-frame clones and leaves some out. The V and J calls and clone size are taken from that table; D and trimming were inferred from the DNA. The sample lists 56,000 or so clones; roughly nine tenths were seen once. Material: peripheral blood. This TCR was recovered from a woman aged 55 to 70 with COVID-19, enrolled during active disease. The gene calls are TRBV7-9 and TRBJ2-1; 13 bases agree with TRBD2. The CDR3 sequence: CASTPPGTSGTQEQFF. CDR3 in DNA: TGTGCCAGCACCCCCCCAGGGACTAGCGGGACCCAAGAGCAGTTCTTC.